Listed below are T cell receptor beta chains from one sample, sequenced in a study of T cells after yellow fever vaccination. TCRdb ran MiXCR on the 5' RACE reads and lists one entry per CDR3 protein. The table records about 230,000 distinct CDR3 sequences, 6.7% of them present only once. The sequenced sample was CD4+ T cells sorted from PBMCs, obtained on the day of the yellow fever booster vaccination. Source of these receptors: a man aged 25 to 45 who received the YFV17D yellow fever vaccine. The CDR3 runs from the conserved cysteine through the conserved F or W. A D gene is named only where the DNA matches it firmly. Not all rows give a size; the values are once, few, many and, for expanded clones, a class.

CDR3: CASLDSRTDTQYF; DNA: TGTGCCAGCCTGGACTCCCGCACAGATACGCAGTATTTT; length: 13; J: TRBJ2-3; D: .; size: .; V: TRBV28
CDR3: CASSPVGRHQFF; DNA: TGTGCCAGCAGCCCTGTAGGACGTCATCAGTTCTTC; length: 12; J: TRBJ2-1; D: .; size: few; V: TRBV7-2
CDR3: CASSSGTPPLEQYF; DNA: TGCGCCAGCAGCTCCGGGACTCCCCCTCTGGAGCAGTACTTC; length: 14; J: TRBJ2-7; D: .; size: many; V: TRBV5-1
CDR3: CASSLISLSGELFF; DNA: TGTGCCAGCAGCTTGATCTCGTTGTCCGGGGAGCTGTTTTTT; length: 14; J: TRBJ2-2; D: .; size: .; V: TRBV5-5
CDR3: CASSWEGSTGELFF; DNA: TGTGCCAGCAGCTGGGAGGGGAGCACCGGGGAGCTGTTTTTT; length: 14; J: TRBJ2-2; D: TRBD2; size: few; V: TRBV5-5
CDR3: CASSLFPGTSGGPYNEQFF; DNA: TGCGCCAGCAGCTTGTTCCCCGGGACTAGCGGGGGGCCCTACAATGAGCAGTTCTTC; length: 19; J: TRBJ2-1; D: TRBD2; size: many; V: TRBV5-1
CDR3: CASSYGLAGGSSYNEQFF; DNA: TGTGCCAGCAGCTACGGACTAGCGGGAGGGAGCTCCTACAATGAGCAGTTCTTC; length: 18; J: TRBJ2-1; D: TRBD2; size: .; V: TRBV7-8
CDR3: CASSLIAGSNEGQYF; DNA: TGCGCCAGCAGCTTAATAGCGGGATCCAACGAGGGGCAGTATTTT; length: 15; J: TRBJ2-3; D: TRBD2; size: few; V: TRBV5-1
CDR3: CASSDVWGSPLHF; DNA: TGTGCCAGCAGTGACGTCTGGGGTTCACCCCTCCACTTT; length: 13; J: TRBJ1-6; D: .; size: few; V: TRBV6-1
CDR3: CATTGTSGSNEQFF; DNA: TGTGCCACCACCGGGACTAGCGGGAGTAATGAGCAGTTCTTC; length: 14; J: TRBJ2-1; D: TRBD2; size: many; V: TRBV28
CDR3: CASRENPGTRGYTF; DNA: TGCGCCAGCAGGGAGAACCCCGGGACTCGTGGCTACACCTTC; length: 14; J: TRBJ1-2; D: .; size: many; V: TRBV5-1
CDR3: CSVEGTGLSGANVLTF; DNA: TGCAGCGTTGAAGGGACAGGGTTATCTGGGGCCAACGTCCTGACTTTC; length: 16; J: TRBJ2-6; D: TRBD1; size: many; V: TRBV29-1
CDR3: CARSSGLAGEETQYF; DNA: TGTGCCAGAAGCTCTGGACTAGCGGGAGAAGAGACCCAGTACTTC; length: 15; J: TRBJ2-5; D: TRBD2; size: once; V: TRBV7-2
CDR3: CASSVDTGMGQSYTF; DNA: TGTGCCAGCAGCGTAGATACAGGGATGGGACAGAGCTACACCTTC; length: 15; J: TRBJ1-2; D: TRBD1; size: few; V: TRBV9
CDR3: CASSEDRDTSSTDTQYF; DNA: TGTGCCAGCAGTGAGGACCGGGACACTTCTAGCACAGATACGCAGTATTTT; length: 17; J: TRBJ2-3; D: .; size: few; V: TRBV6-1